A single sample is the source of the 24 T cell receptor beta chains below, sequenced in a study of blood T cells in healthy people across ages. The use of a sample-barcoded 5' primer and a J-beta primer mix characterized a second PCR of about 6 to 12 cycles. TCRdb analysed the 5' RACE reads with MiXCR anew, one entry per CDR3 protein. This table holds approximately 800,000 distinct CDR3 sequences, 55% to 75% found once. Sequenced material: blood. These receptors were taken from a man aged 25-45 years in good health.

This clonotype was recorded a few times. The chain recombines TRBV29-1 with TRBJ2-3; 8 bases agree with TRBD2. With V trimmed by 4 bases and J by 5 bases, 5 bases remained unmatched. CDR1 is SQVTM and CDR2 is ANQGSEA in the germline V gene. The CDR3 runs to 13 residues. The CDR3 spells CSVARGGGDTQYF. CDR3 nucleotides: TGCAGCGTTGCCCGGGGGGGTGGAGATACGCAGTATTTT.

The chain is built from TRBV27 and TRBJ2-7; D is uncertain. The J call is doubtful: the DNA matches TRBJ2-5 better. This CDR3 region has 12 residues. The germline gives CDR1 MNHEY, CDR2 SMNVEV (reference sequence). CDR3 sequence reads: CASSFIGETQYF. For the CDR3, the DNA is TGTGCCAGCAGTTTCATCGGGGAGACCCAGTACTTC.

The chain recombines TRBV7-7 with TRBJ2-5; D call uncertain. V dropped 5 bases and J dropped 3 bases, with 10 bases sitting between them. CDR3 length: 13 amino acids. Germline CDR1 and CDR2: SSHAT and FNYEAQ (reference sequence). In nucleotides, the CDR3 is TGTGCCAGCAGCCCGCGCTCGGAAGAGACCCAGTACTTC. Its protein product is CASSPRSEETQYF.

The chain employs TRBV20-1 and TRBJ2-5; maybe TRBD2 (6 bases). CDR3 length: 15 amino acids. Deletions cut 3 bases from V and 3 bases from J, with 17 bases between. Germline CDR1 is DFQATT and CDR2 is SNEGSKA (reference sequence). The DNA for the CDR3 is TGCAGTGCTAGTGGTCGGGGGAACCCTGAAGAGACCCAGTACTTC. Protein sequence: CSASGRGNPEETQYF.

The V gene is TRBV6-5, the J gene TRBJ2-7; D ambiguous. Germline loops: CDR1 MNHEY, CDR2 SVGAGI. This CDR3 spans 14 amino acids. Trimming shortened V by 6 bases and J by 2 bases, and 14 bases separated the two germline ends. This CDR3 reads CASRNPLGPYEQYF. The CDR3 nucleotides are TGTGCCAGCAGGAACCCCCTAGGCCCCTACGAGCAGTACTTC.

In this sample, this clonotype turned up a few times. The chain is built from TRBV20-1 and TRBJ2-7; 14 bases align to TRBD2. Germline V gene lookup returns CDR1 DFQATT and CDR2 SNEGSKA (reference sequence). Trimming cost V 4 bases and J 5 bases; bases outside gene matches: 4. This CDR3 is built from 14 residues. CDR3 DNA: TGCAGTGCTATTCCGGGACTAGCGGGAGACGAGCAGTACTTC. Translating it yields CSAIPGLAGDEQYF.

This clonotype was seen many times. The chain carries TRBV29-1 and TRBJ2-5, with D uncertain. Germline V gene data show CDR1 as SQVTM and CDR2 as ANQGSEA. V dropped 5 bases and J dropped 4 bases, with 5 bases sitting between them. The CDR3 covers 10 residues. The CDR3 region has the DNA TGCAGCGTTTCAGGAGAGACCCAGTACTTC. It specifies CSVSGETQYF. The full variable domain, in which reference TRBV29-1 and TRBJ2-5 provide the parts outside the CDR3, is SAVISQKPSRDICQRGTSLTIQCQVDSQVTMMFWYRQQPGQSLTLIATANQGSEATYESGFVIDKFPISRPNLTFSTLTVSNMSPEDSSIYLCSVSGETQYFGPGTRLLVL.

Turning to this clonotype: This could be a read error, since a much larger clone is one nucleotide away. The chain joins TRBV25-1 to TRBJ2-7, with TRBD1 as a possible D gene (5 bases). Per the germline V gene, CDR1 is MGHDK and CDR2 is SYGVNS. The CDR3 is 17 amino acids. Trimming cost V 2 bases and J 7 bases, with 24 bases left between them. CDR3 nucleotide sequence: TGTGCCAGCAGTGAACAAGGACAAACGAGCTCCTACAATGAGCAGTACTTC. Its translation is CASSEQGQTSSYNEQYF.

The chain employs TRBV25-1 and TRBJ2-4; D unclear. The DNA end lines up better with TRBJ2-7; the J call may be wrong. This CDR3 contains 12 residues. The germline CDR1 and CDR2 sequences are MGHDK and SYGVNS. The CDR3 DNA sequence: TGTGCCAGCAGTGGGGCCCCTAACGAGCAGTACTTC. Translating it yields CASSGAPNEQYF.

The genes are TRBV27 and TRBJ1-5; D call uncertain. The V and J ends lost 9 bases and 4 bases respectively, with 19 bases between them. Per the germline V gene, CDR1 is MNHEY and CDR2 is SMNVEV (reference sequence). This CDR3 is built from 15 residues. The CDR3 DNA is TGTGCCAGTAGCACCTCCGGGAACAGAAATCAGCCCCAGCATTTT. Translating gives CASSTSGNRNQPQHF.

This chain uses TRBV5-5 with TRBJ2-3; TRBD1 or TRBD2 may be the D gene (5 bases each). V lost 2 bases to trimming and J lost 5 bases, with 15 bases between them. Germline assignment: CDR1 SGHKS and CDR2 YYEKEE (reference sequence). The CDR3 length is 15 residues. CDR3 region: CASSFEGYGKDTQYF. CDR3 DNA sequence: TGTGCCAGCAGCTTTGAGGGGTATGGCAAAGATACGCAGTATTTT.

On this clonotype: One end of the junction does not line up with germline, which may come from a read error. This chain connects TRBV14 to TRBJ2-7, with D possibly matching TRBD1 (6 bases). The CDR3 has 14 residues. Per germline, CDR1 SGHDN and CDR2 FVKESK. The DNA for the CDR3 is TGTGCCGGCAGCGTACGAGGACAGACCTACGAGCAGTACTTC. Amino acid sequence: CAGSVRGQTYEQYF.

This clonotype has just a few counts. CDR3 residues: CASSLLQALDTQYF. CDR3 sequence (DNA): TGCGCCAGCAGCTTGTTACAGGCCCTGGATACGCAGTATTTT. The chain is built from TRBV5-1 and TRBJ2-3; perhaps TRBD1 as D (5 bases). With 1 base removed from V and 6 bases from J, the gap between germline ends came to 12 bases. Per germline, CDR1 SGHRS and CDR2 YFSETQ. This CDR3 has 14 amino acids.

This clonotype occurred a few times. The chain couples TRBV12-5 to TRBJ1-5; the D is unclear. Germline CDR1 LGHNT, CDR2 FRNRAP. The CDR3 spans 11 residues. With 6 bases removed from V and 7 bases from J, the gap between germline ends came to 7 bases. This CDR3 is CASGAEQPQHF. The CDR3 nucleotides read TGTGCTAGTGGGGCCGAGCAGCCCCAGCATTTT.

The CDR3: CASRLGTHNEQFF. For the CDR3, the DNA is TGTGCCAGCAGACTTGGCACCCACAATGAGCAGTTCTTC. The chain combines TRBV6-5 with TRBJ2-1, with D unclear. The CDR3 has 13 residues. Germline V CDR1 and CDR2: MNHEY, SVGAGI. Trimming cost V 6 bases and J 5 bases, with 11 bases left between them.

This sequence joins TRBV2 and TRBJ1-2, with 7 bases fitting TRBD1. This CDR3 has 14 residues. Germline CDR1 reads SNHLY; CDR2 reads FYNNEI. The J segment lost 4 bases and the V segment lost 5 bases, leaving 7 bases of the junction unmatched. The CDR3 nucleotides are TGTGCCAGCAGTTTTGACAGGGAAGCCTATGGCTACACCTTC. Translation: CASSFDREAYGYTF.

The CDR3 DNA sequence: TGCAGTGACTACGGTTTTGACTCAAATACGCAGTATTTT. Translated, it gives CSDYGFDSNTQYF. The chain employs TRBV20-1 and TRBJ2-3, with D unclear. The CDR3 extends over 13 amino acids. V was clipped by 7 bases and J by 7 bases, with 18 bases between them. Germline V gene lookup returns CDR1 DFQATT and CDR2 SNEGSKA (reference sequence).

As to this clonotype: Compared with germline, one end of the junction differs, possibly owing to a read error. The J gene is TRBJ2-1, the V gene TRBV30, with D uncertain. This CDR3 region has 12 residues. The V gene's germline CDR1 is GTSNPN and CDR2 SVGIG (reference sequence). The DNA of the CDR3 is TGTGCCTGGAGTGGGTCCTACAACGAGCAGTTCTTC. It encodes CAWSGSYNEQFF.

V is TRBV19 and J is TRBJ1-5, with TRBD1 matching 9 bases. The germline V gene has CDR1 LNHDA and CDR2 SQIVND (reference sequence). With 4 bases clipped from V and 5 bases from J, the junction kept 9 bases outside the gene matches. CDR3 length equals 16 residues. The DNA of the CDR3 is TGTGCCAGTAGTACCTATCAGGGACAGGGCTATCAGCCCCAGCATTTT. Its translation: CASSTYQGQGYQPQHF.

The CDR3 region has the DNA TGTGCCAGCATCGGCCGGGACAGGGTCGGGGAGACCCAGTACTTC. The encoded protein is CASIGRDRVGETQYF. The rearrangement uses TRBV13 and TRBJ2-5, with 9 bases fitting TRBD1. Trimming cost V 7 bases and J 5 bases; bases outside gene matches: 11. CDR3 length: 15 amino acids. In germline, CDR1 is PRHDT, CDR2 FYEKMQ (reference sequence).

This clonotype was seen repeatedly, ten times or more. V gene TRBV27 combines with J gene TRBJ2-7, with a tentative D call TRBD2 (5 bases). Trimming cost V 5 bases and J 3 bases, with 17 bases left between them. The CDR3 sequence is 15 residues long. Germline CDR1 is MNHEY and CDR2 is SMNVEV (reference sequence). CDR3: CASSAALGRNYEQYF. DNA for the CDR3: TGTGCCAGCAGTGCCGCCCTGGGGAGAAACTACGAGCAGTACTTC.

The chain links TRBV4-3 to TRBJ2-4; D might be TRBD1 or TRBD2, each matching 5 bases. The better agreement between TRBJ2-7 and the DNA end casts doubt on the J call. The CDR3 is 13 amino acids. CDR1 is LGHNA, CDR2 YSLEER, per germline. CDR3 sequence (DNA): TGCGCCAGCAGCCAAGATTCCGGGACCGAGCAGTACTTC. Protein sequence: CASSQDSGTEQYF.

V usage is TRBV20-1 and J usage is TRBJ1-5, with TRBD1 matching 7 bases. The CDR3 sequence is 15 residues long. The trim removed 4 bases at V and 2 bases at J, leaving 8 bases unmatched. Germline V lookup: CDR1 DFQATT, CDR2 SNEGSKA (reference sequence). CDR3 nucleotide sequence: TGCAGTGCTACCGAGGGGGCTCCGGGCAATCAGCCCCAGCATTTT. This encodes CSATEGAPGNQPQHF.

This clonotype was counted only a few times. The CDR3, as DNA: TGCAGCGTTATCACCGAGGCAGATACGCAGTATTTT. The encoded protein is CSVITEADTQYF. The genes are TRBV29-1 and TRBJ2-3; D gene unclear. Trimming shortened V by 5 bases and J by 4 bases, and 10 bases separated the two germline ends. Germline V CDR1 and CDR2: SQVTM, ANQGSEA. The CDR3 spans 12 residues.